Listed below are T cell receptor beta chains from one sample, sequenced in a study of shared clonotypes between healthy human individuals. TCRdb's table, derived via immunoSEQ multiplex PCR, lists solely in-frame clones and lacks some. This sample has roughly 450,000 clones, with approximately 85% found just once. The sample taken for sequencing was PBMCs. These receptors were obtained from a middle-aged woman in good health. Some clones in this sample may be carry-over from other donors' samples. CDR3s include the opening cysteine and the closing phenylalanine or tryptophan. Fields, in order: V gene, J gene, clone size, D gene, CDR3 protein, CDR3 DNA. A D gene is named only where the DNA matches it firmly. Clone size is given for some rows only: seen once, a few or many times, or a class if the clone is expanded.

>TRBV10-3|TRBJ2-7|-|TRBD2
CAISEGTSADEQYF
TGTGCCATCAGTGAAGGGACTAGCGCGGACGAGCAGTACTTC
>TRBV19|TRBJ1-1|-|-
CASSSLQNRVGSEAFF
TGTGCCAGTAGTTCGCTCCAAAACAGGGTTGGTTCTGAAGCTTTCTTT
>TRBV7-9|TRBJ1-1|few|-
CASSLFNTEAFF
TGTGCCAGCAGCTTATTTAACACTGAAGCTTTCTTT
>TRBV1|TRBJ2-3|-|-
CTSSQDRRGSTDTQYF
TGCACCAGCAGCCAAGATCGTCGGGGGTCCACAGATACGCAGTATTTT
>TRBV27|TRBJ2-7|-|TRBD2
CASRRWSGTLSEQYF
TGTGCCAGCAGGAGGTGGAGCGGGACCTTGAGCGAGCAGTACTTC
>TRBV5-1|TRBJ2-1|-|TRBD1
CASSFQGAGGDEQFF
TGCGCCAGCAGCTTCCAGGGGGCGGGCGGGGATGAGCAGTTCTTC
>TRBV19|TRBJ2-5|-|-
CASSINKWETQYF
TGTGCCAGTAGTATCAACAAGTGGGAGACCCAGTACTTC
>TRBV19|TRBJ1-5|-|-
CASSMELDSYSNQPQHF
TGTGCCAGTAGTATGGAACTTGACTCGTATAGCAATCAGCCCCAGCATTTT
>TRBV21-1|TRBJ2-2|few|-
CASSKGKGSTGELFF
TGTGCCAGCAGCAAGGGGAAGGGATCCACCGGGGAGCTGTTTTTT
>TRBV11-3|TRBJ2-5|-|-
CASSPNSQETQYF
TGTGCCAGCAGTCCCAACTCGCAAGAGACCCAGTACTTC
>TRBV9|TRBJ1-5|-|-
CASSYGTENQPQHF
TGTGCCAGCAGTTACGGGACGGAGAATCAGCCCCAGCATTTT
>TRBV28|TRBJ1-1|-|-
CASTLLGGEGTEAFF
TGTGCCAGCACTCTCCTGGGGGGCGAGGGAACTGAAGCTTTCTTT
>TRBV6-5|TRBJ1-5|once|-
CASRRTDYSNQPQHF
TGTGCCAGCAGGAGGACAGACTATAGCAATCAGCCCCAGCATTTT
>TRBV7-2|TRBJ2-7|-|-
CASSLTLPDEQYF
TGTGCCAGCAGCTTAACGCTCCCTGACGAGCAGTACTTC
>TRBV7-2|TRBJ1-1|few|TRBD1
CASSPQGRGNTEAFF
TGTGCCAGCAGCCCACAGGGGCGGGGGAACACTGAAGCTTTCTTT
>TRBV29-1|TRBJ2-5|-|-
CSVSSRETQYF
TGCAGCGTTAGTTCTAGGGAGACCCAGTACTTC
>TRBV7-6|TRBJ1-2|once|TRBD1
CASSSSLPGQGTVGYTF
TGTGCCAGCAGCTCCAGCCTTCCGGGACAGGGGACGGTAGGCTACACCTTC
>TRBV2|TRBJ2-3|-|-
CASLLIGARTDTQYF
TGTGCCAGCCTGTTAATTGGCGCCCGCACAGATACGCAGTATTTT
>TRBV4-3|TRBJ2-7|-|TRBD1
CASSQEAGQGGEQYF
TGCGCCAGCAGCCAAGAGGCGGGACAGGGAGGCGAGCAGTACTTC
>TRBV10-3|TRBJ2-7|once|-
CAISESLGSSYEQYF
TGTGCCATCAGTGAGTCCTTGGGCAGTTCCTACGAGCAGTACTTC
>TRBV5-1|TRBJ2-1|-|-
CASSQIRTRGDEQFF
TGCGCCAGCAGCCAGATCAGGACCAGGGGCGATGAGCAGTTCTTC
>TRBV9|TRBJ2-5|-|-
CASSVDWQETQYF
TGTGCCAGCAGCGTAGATTGGCAAGAGACCCAGTACTTC
>TRBV5-6|TRBJ2-7|-|TRBD2
CASSSASGGSYEQYF
TGTGCCAGCAGCTCCGCCAGCGGGGGCTCCTACGAGCAGTACTTC
>TRBV5-6|TRBJ2-3|-|-
CASTVGTTDTQYF
TGTGCCAGCACCGTGGGGACCACAGATACGCAGTATTTT
>TRBV7-9|TRBJ2-1|-|TRBD2
CASSYQLAGDNEQFF
TGTGCCAGCAGTTATCAACTAGCGGGAGACAATGAGCAGTTCTTC
>TRBV7-3|TRBJ2-5|-|TRBD1
CASSLRGQGAWETQYF
TGTGCCAGCAGCTTACGGGGACAGGGGGCGTGGGAGACCCAGTACTTC
>TRBV18|TRBJ1-5|-|-
CASSPRADWHQPQHF
TGTGCCAGCTCACCAAGGGCAGATTGGCATCAGCCCCAGCATTTT
>TRBV7-6|TRBJ2-1|many|TRBD2
CASSLAASGRFDEQFF
TGTGCCAGCAGCTTAGCCGCTAGCGGGAGGTTCGATGAGCAGTTCTTC
>TRBV7-8|TRBJ2-1|few|-
CASSLSPNEQFF
TGTGCCAGCAGCTTAAGTCCCAATGAGCAGTTCTTC
>TRBV5-1|TRBJ2-7|-|-
CASSLVDVDPSYEQYF
TGCGCCAGCAGCTTGGTGGACGTCGACCCCTCCTACGAGCAGTACTTC
>TRBV5-4|TRBJ2-5|once|TRBD1
CASSPRQGADEETQYF
TGTGCCAGCAGCCCACGACAGGGGGCAGATGAAGAGACCCAGTACTTC
>TRBV5-4|TRBJ2-7|-|TRBD2
CASSSPTSRPYEQYF
TGTGCCAGCAGCTCCCCGACTAGCAGACCCTACGAGCAGTACTTC
>TRBV19|TRBJ1-5|-|-
CASSSRENQPQHF
TGTGCCAGTAGTAGTAGGGAGAATCAGCCCCAGCATTTT
>TRBV15|TRBJ1-4|-|-
CATSRDGADNEKLFF
TGTGCCACCAGCAGAGATGGGGCCGATAATGAAAAACTGTTTTTT
>TRBV15|TRBJ2-5|-|TRBD1
CATSRDRGFQETQYF
TGTGCCACCAGCAGGGACAGGGGGTTCCAAGAGACCCAGTACTTC
>TRBV6-6|TRBJ2-2|-|-
CASRGALSRNFRELFF
TGTGCCAGCAGAGGGGCGTTGTCTAGAAATTTCCGGGAGCTGTTTTTT
>TRBV11-2|TRBJ2-7|-|TRBD1
CASRLSGTEHSYEQYF
TGTGCCAGCAGACTATCCGGGACAGAGCACTCCTACGAGCAGTACTTC
>TRBV5-1|TRBJ1-5|-|TRBD1
CASSKGQGDDQPQHF
TGCGCCAGCAGCAAGGGACAGGGGGACGATCAGCCCCAGCATTTT
>TRBV19|TRBJ1-2|-|-
CASSIDRGQRRYGYTF
TGTGCCAGTAGTATAGATCGCGGACAGAGGCGGTATGGCTACACCTTC
>TRBV10-3|TRBJ2-3|-|-
CAISAGTRAPDTQYF
TGTGCCATCAGTGCCGGGACACGGGCTCCAGATACGCAGTATTTT
>TRBV6-1|TRBJ1-6|-|-
CASSEATGSNSPLHF
TGTGCCAGCAGTGAAGCAACAGGTTCTAATTCACCCCTCCACTTT
>TRBV27|TRBJ2-3|-|-
CASSPSGTDTQYF
TGTGCCAGCAGTCCCTCCGGTACAGATACGCAGTATTTT
>TRBV5-6|TRBJ2-1|few|TRBD2
CASSRLAGDNEQFF
TGTGCCAGCAGTAGACTAGCGGGGGACAATGAGCAGTTCTTC
>TRBV4-3|TRBJ1-4|-|-
CASSQDKTPSPEKLFF
TGCGCCAGCAGCCAAGATAAAACTCCCAGTCCGGAAAAACTGTTTTTT
>TRBV7-9|TRBJ2-2|-|-
CASSPLGTGELFF
TGTGCCAGCAGCCCTCTAGGCACCGGGGAGCTGTTTTTT
>TRBV6-5|TRBJ2-3|once|TRBD2
CASKRTSGSDTQYF
TGTGCCAGCAAGAGGACTAGCGGGTCAGATACGCAGTATTTT